This record concerns one T cell receptor beta chain sequence. This clone has only one observation. The clone's antigen remains unknown. No quality values exist for individual bases; no much larger clone is one base distant. The sample is drawn from a study of OX40 agonist ivuxolimab in advanced cancers. For the study in its entirety: The costimulatory receptor OX40 (CD134) was targeted by ivuxolimab, a fully human IgG2 agonistic monoclonal antibody. Intravenous ivuxolimab was administered to patients every 2 weeks at six dose levels: 0.01, 0.1, 0.3, 1.5, 3 and 10 mg/kg. Of the roughly 52 dose-escalation patients, hepatocellular carcinoma was present in roughly 19, melanoma in some 15, renal cell carcinoma in 9 and head and neck cancer in 9. The paper reports the monotherapy dose-escalation portion (N of about 47 patients) of the phase I ivuxolimab trial. Peripheral TCRbeta sequencing was intended to test whether TCR sequence diversity was altered and clonal T-cell expansion was caused by ivuxolimab. The dose-escalation cohort was about 83% male with a mean age of 60 years, ranging from roughly 20 to 80. Three dose-escalation patients achieved partial responses, one with hepatocellular carcinoma and two with cutaneous melanoma. Prior anti-PD-1, anti-PD-L1 or anti-CTLA-4 therapy was permitted, and about 40% of dose-escalation patients had received checkpoint inhibitors. Summary of the overall study and its limitations: In the 0.1-3.0 mg/kg groups, partial responders were among the patients with the lowest normalized peripheral clonal expansion, particularly in CD8+ T cells. Low levels of normalized T-cell clonal expansion were also seen in some patients who did not respond. Which antigens the clonally expanded peripheral T cells were specific for was not determined. At doses of 0.1 to 3.0 mg/kg, clonal expansion of both CD4+ and CD8+ T cells in blood was seen between baseline and week 6. After ivuxolimab, CD8+ T cells had more expanded clones than CD4+ T cells on average.

The trial excluded patients who had a history of autoimmune disease or were on systemic immunosuppression. Peripheral blood for TCR sequencing was collected from all dose cohorts at baseline, on cycle 4 day 1, and on cycle 7 day 1. Samples came from an open-label, multicenter, first-in-human phase I dose-escalation trial of ivuxolimab. Adults with locally advanced or metastatic head and neck squamous cell, hepatocellular, melanoma or renal cell carcinoma were enrolled in the trial. CD4+ and CD8+ T cells were sorted separately from peripheral blood before TCR sequencing. CDR1 SGHAT and CDR2 FQNNGV are derived from the germline V gene. V is reduced by 3 bases and J by 3 bases, leaving a spacing of 8 bases between them. The CDR3 sequence holds 13 residues, the cysteine and phenylalanine included. The CDR3 DNA has 39 bases and is translated from base 1. For sequencing of the TCRbeta CDR3 region, genomic DNA was extracted from the sorted cells. TCRbeta CDR3 regions were sequenced using the immunoSEQ Assay. This immuneACCESS table, as held by TCRdb, lists in-frame sequences with V and J called but not all clones. Of the missing ones, under half trace to an unresolved V gene in checked studies; the others have no known cause. The sample table lists several thousand clones, roughly 80% of them with a count of one. The ten most abundant clones make up 73% of the sample.

This sequence originates from an adult with an advanced solid tumor such as melanoma, head and neck, liver or kidney cancer. This sequence uses TRBV11-2 and TRBJ1-2; TRBD1 might be the D gene, on 5 matching bases. Sequenced material: CD4+ or CD8+ T cells sorted from blood, taken in a trial of the OX40 agonist ivuxolimab. The CDR3 protein is CASSLRGYYGYTF. The nucleotides are TGTGCCAGCAGCTTGCGGGGGTACTATGGCTACACCTTC.